This paragraph reports one TCR beta chain. What it binds is not known. Repertoires were generated with immunoSEQ multiplex PCR, while TCRdb's copy carries only in-frame clones and drops some. The sample carries about 46,000 clones, approximately 85% recorded once. The entry originates in a study of OX40 agonist ivuxolimab in advanced cancers. About the research overall: Patients with hepatocellular carcinoma, melanoma, renal cell or head and neck cancer made up the dose-escalation patients. Three individuals attained partial responses, comprising one hepatocellular carcinoma case and two cutaneous melanoma cases. Past anti-PD-1, anti-PD-L1 or anti-CTLA-4 therapy was accepted, and around 40% had received some.

Trimming shortened V by 2 bases and J by 2 bases, and 19 bases separated the two germline ends. Germline V gene lookup returns CDR1 MDHEN and CDR2 SYDVKM. The length of the CDR3 is 18 residues. Study-level points and caveats: Clonal expansion among partial responders at 0.1-3.0 mg/kg ranked near the lowest.

Sequencing used CD4+ or CD8+ T cells sorted from blood, obtained in a trial of the OX40 agonist ivuxolimab. This TCR came from an adult with an advanced solid tumor such as melanoma, head and neck, liver or kidney cancer. The chain couples TRBV28 to TRBJ1-5, with D possibly being TRBD1 (5 bases). CDR3 bases: TGTGCCAGCAGTTTAATTAGTCCGGGCCAGGGTGGCAATCAGCCCCAGCATTTT. Translating gives CASSLISPGQGGNQPQHF.